This is a list of T cell receptor beta chains from one sample in a study of T cells in localized non-small cell lung cancer. The table came from immunoSEQ multiplex PCR; TCRdb's copy has only in-frame clones and leaves some out. Of around 19,000 clones listed, 80% to 90% were seen once; the top ten hold 12%. The source material was PBMCs, sampled before any cancer treatment. The receptor source for this set is a man aged 40-75 years with stage II squamous cell lung carcinoma. CDR3s leave out the opening cysteine and the closing phenylalanine or tryptophan. Each record gives: J gene, V gene, CDR3 length, clone size, CDR3 protein. Clone size, where shown, is once, few, many, or a class for clones that have expanded.

J: TRBJ2-3
V: TRBV7-2
length: 14
size: NA
CDR3: ASSPRTGGASDTQY

J: TRBJ2-7
V: TRBV13
length: 11
size: NA
CDR3: ASSFGRRYEQY

J: TRBJ1-4
V: TRBV27
length: 15
size: NA
CDR3: ASSFARGLATNEKLF

J: TRBJ2-5
V: TRBV5-1
length: 15
size: NA
CDR3: ASSLVPGLAGSLSQY

J: TRBJ2-1
V: TRBV12-1
length: 10
size: NA
CDR3: ASSSLGGEQF

J: TRBJ2-7
V: TRBV27
length: 13
size: NA
CDR3: ASSYLGQAGDEQY

J: TRBJ1-1
V: TRBV6-5
length: 12
size: NA
CDR3: ASSPYRGIIEAF

J: TRBJ2-7
V: TRBV18
length: 12
size: NA
CDR3: ASSQTGVSYEQY

J: TRBJ1-2
V: TRBV10-3
length: 12
size: NA
CDR3: AIRTGEWHYGYT

J: TRBJ1-2
V: TRBV7-8
length: 15
size: NA
CDR3: ASSLATGAISNYGYT

J: TRBJ1-5
V: TRBV19
length: 11
size: NA
CDR3: ASSMGSNQPQH

J: TRBJ2-2
V: TRBV9
length: 16
size: once
CDR3: ASSVGLAGGGDTGELF

J: TRBJ1-1
V: TRBV7-2
length: 11
size: NA
CDR3: ASSLPVNTEAF

J: TRBJ1-1
V: TRBV5-1
length: 13
size: once
CDR3: ASSLEGYPNTEAF

J: TRBJ1-4
V: TRBV6-1
length: 11
size: NA
CDR3: ASVQETNEKLF

J: TRBJ1-3
V: TRBV11-2
length: 14
size: NA
CDR3: ASSLVGRFSGNTIY

J: TRBJ2-5
V: TRBV5-4
length: 11
size: few
CDR3: ASRRQYQETQY

J: TRBJ2-4
V: TRBV30
length: 13
size: NA
CDR3: AWSDGNGAKNIQY

J: TRBJ1-3
V: TRBV9
length: 13
size: NA
CDR3: ASSVAIGGVNTIY

J: TRBJ1-1
V: TRBV13
length: 12
size: NA
CDR3: ASRRTTDNTEAF

J: TRBJ2-1
V: TRBV4-3
length: 13
size: once
CDR3: ASSQGLAGNNEQF

J: TRBJ2-5
V: TRBV10-3
length: 12
size: NA
CDR3: AISLGLGVETQY

J: TRBJ1-4
V: TRBV4-3
length: 14
size: NA
CDR3: ASSQDEGLRNEKLF

J: TRBJ2-2
V: TRBV11-3
length: 16
size: NA
CDR3: ASSLGPLAGARTGELF

J: TRBJ2-6
V: TRBV15
length: 16
size: NA
CDR3: ATSSPRTGGSGANVLT

J: TRBJ1-1
V: TRBV5-4
length: 12
size: NA
CDR3: ASSLIGGGTEAF

J: TRBJ1-5
V: TRBV6-5
length: 14
size: NA
CDR3: ASSYSRVGSNQPQH

J: TRBJ2-1
V: TRBV9
length: 13
size: NA
CDR3: ASSLGTSGNNEQF

J: TRBJ1-5
V: TRBV6-6
length: 10
size: few
CDR3: ASGNSNQPQH

J: TRBJ1-1
V: TRBV10-1
length: 11
size: NA
CDR3: ASSESSRDEAF

J: TRBJ1-1
V: TRBV14
length: 13
size: NA
CDR3: ASSHVGGGLTEAF

J: TRBJ2-3
V: TRBV29-1
length: 12
size: NA
CDR3: SVSGQGPTDTQY

J: TRBJ2-7
V: TRBV6-6
length: 11
size: few
CDR3: ASSLQGAYEQY

J: TRBJ1-2
V: TRBV7-2
length: 13
size: NA
CDR3: ASSLDQGLDYGYT

J: TRBJ1-1
V: TRBV30
length: 11
size: NA
CDR3: AWEGSVNTEAF

J: TRBJ2-1
V: TRBV4-3
length: 15
size: NA
CDR3: ASSQDPGALRGNEQF

J: TRBJ1-2
V: TRBV7-8
length: 13
size: NA
CDR3: ASSSAGQGKYGYT

J: TRBJ2-3
V: TRBV6-1
length: 13
size: NA
CDR3: ASGLYGSGTDTQY

J: TRBJ1-4
V: TRBV7-9
length: 13
size: NA
CDR3: ASSLSGTVGEKLF

J: TRBJ2-7
V: TRBV11-3
length: 9
size: NA
CDR3: ASSFSYEQY

J: TRBJ1-1
V: TRBV27
length: 13
size: NA
CDR3: ASSLRGIMGTEAF

J: TRBJ2-7
V: TRBV2
length: 9
size: NA
CDR3: ASSVLVEQY

J: TRBJ1-6
V: TRBV6-1
length: 14
size: once
CDR3: ASSDGTGGRGSPLH

J: TRBJ1-1
V: TRBV6-5
length: 11
size: NA
CDR3: ASSRDPEGEAF

J: TRBJ2-3
V: TRBV30
length: 10
size: NA
CDR3: AWAPRADTQY

J: TRBJ2-7
V: TRBV11-3
length: 11
size: NA
CDR3: ASSAGPAYEQY

J: TRBJ1-4
V: TRBV5-4
length: 13
size: NA
CDR3: ASSAAPGIAEKLF

J: TRBJ2-5
V: TRBV25-1
length: 12
size: NA
CDR3: AVGGLAGGETQY

J: TRBJ2-7
V: TRBV7-2
length: 12
size: NA
CDR3: ASSLVPFSYEQY

J: TRBJ2-1
V: TRBV19
length: 14
size: NA
CDR3: ASSMKGGRGNNEQF

J: TRBJ1-1
V: TRBV19
length: 15
size: NA
CDR3: ASSVHRGSIRNTEAF

J: TRBJ1-3
V: TRBV11-2
length: 14
size: NA
CDR3: ASSLERGGSGNTIY

J: TRBJ2-3
V: TRBV19
length: 12
size: NA
CDR3: ASSPTSSTDTQY

J: TRBJ2-7
V: TRBV5-1
length: 10
size: once
CDR3: ASSSEGYEQY

J: TRBJ1-2
V: TRBV2
length: 13
size: NA
CDR3: ASSVFRQTNYGYT

J: TRBJ2-2
V: TRBV2
length: 13
size: NA
CDR3: ASSGGVQGTGELF